This T cell receptor (beta chain) is drawn from a study of CD8 T cells in ankylosing spondylitis (dated by TCRdb to between 2016 and 2019). At the level of the whole study: T cell receptor beta repertoires were profiled in healthy donors and ankylosing spondylitis patients so that disease-linked TCR variants could be found. The whole study cohort included over 85 healthy donors and 25 ankylosing spondylitis patients. Peripheral blood samples were taken, and synovial fluid was additionally collected from ankylosing spondylitis patients. The study at large found these results: Blood from ankylosing spondylitis patients appeared to be characterized by a TCR beta motif made up of several highly homologous amino acid variants. In peripheral blood, the disease-linked clones were found at relatively low frequencies and had a CD8+ phenotype. Some motif variants were previously reported in synovial fluid and blood of reactive arthritis patients, suggesting common disease-initiation mechanisms. The disease-linked clones were reported as significantly enriched in matched synovial fluid samples from ankylosing spondylitis patients.

Concerning this clonotype: This clone's antigen is unknown. It has no much larger one-base neighbor in the sample; base qualities were not kept.

Sequencing took place on an Illumina HiSeq 2500. Quantitative 5'-RACE with molecular barcodes was used to prepare TCR beta libraries. Regarding the original processing steps: A new computational method based on a probabilistic model of VDJ rearrangement was used to identify disease-linked TCR variants. In-frame beta chains were kept once TCRdb had trimmed the public reads at Q25 with fastp and called clones with MiXCR. Rows are unified per CDR3 protein, each entry keeping the most common DNA and genes. The V and J calls and clone size come from TCRdb's table, not from the authors' own analysis. Recorded for this sample are 35,000 to 50,000 distinct CDR3 sequences; approximately 3.6% of them occurred a single time. Approximately 4% of the sample is in the top ten clones. The CDR3 runs 14 amino acids, cysteine and phenylalanine included. Of the read, only the CDR3 DNA is kept; its 42 bases are in frame from base 1. Based on the germline V gene, the CDR1 and CDR2 sequences are SGDLS and YYNGEE. V lost 6 bases and J lost 4 bases; the stretch between them is 14 bases long.

Recombination linked TRBV9 to TRBJ1-3, with TRBD1 tentatively as D gene (5 bases match). The specimen was blood, either unsorted or a sorted T cell fraction (not recorded which). The sequence derives from a female donor with ankylosing spondylitis or in good health (not recorded which). The CDR3 reads as follows: CASTAPGPGNTIYF. Here is the DNA: TGTGCCAGCACAGCCCCGGGGCCGGGAAACACCATATATTTT.